These 10 T cell receptor beta chains were sequenced from one sample in a study. TCRdb recomputed calls from the 5' RACE reads with MiXCR, one row per CDR3 protein. Among 35,000 to 50,000 distinct CDR3 sequences listed, under 25% were seen once. The sorted Tregs were CD4+CD25+CD127-/low cells. Sequenced: Tregs sorted from blood. Receptors originate from a female donor with breast cancer.

On this clonotype: With a much larger clone just one base away, this may be a read error. The CDR3 sequence is CASSLGPAGVDTQYF. The DNA for the CDR3 is TGCGCCAGCAGCCTTGGACCAGCGGGGGTGGATACGCAGTATTTT. The chain carries TRBV5-1 and TRBJ2-3, with 8 positions matching TRBD2. The V segment lost 4 bases and the J segment 6 bases; nucleotides outside the gene matches: 10. Germline values: CDR1 SGHRS, CDR2 YFSETQ. The CDR3 contains 15 residues.

A note on this clonotype: A junction end diverges from the germline sequence, so it may reflect a read error. The V gene is TRBV27, the J gene TRBJ2-7; D is possibly TRBD2 (5 bases). The germline CDR1 and CDR2 sequences are MNHEY and SMNVEV (reference sequence). CDR3 length: 14 residues. In DNA form, the CDR3 reads TGTGCCAGCAGTTTCCGGGGAATGGGCTACGAGCGGTACTTC. The encoded protein is CASSFRGMGYERYF.

This clonotype was found many times. The rearrangement links TRBV4-2 to TRBJ2-2; no clear D. The CDR3 is made up of 18 amino acids. Germline V gene sequence: CDR1 LGHNA, CDR2 YNFKEQ. V lost 0 bases and J 1 base, leaving 15 bases between the germline ends. CDR3 sequence: CASSQDSAGSGNTGELFF. The CDR3 DNA follows: TGTGCCAGCAGCCAAGATTCGGCCGGGTCCGGGAACACCGGGGAGCTGTTTTTT.

Regarding this clonotype: At one of its ends the junction is not consistent with the germline gene, which may arise from a read error. This rearrangement joins TRBV7-9 to TRBJ1-1, with 11 nucleotides matching TRBD1. The CDR3 runs to 14 residues. Germline V gene data show CDR1 as SEHNR and CDR2 as FQNEAQ (reference sequence). The CDR3 loop is CTSSPGQGGTEAFF. CDR3 DNA sequence: TGTACCAGCAGCCCGGGACAGGGGGGAACTGAAGCTTTCTTT.

This clonotype was found many times. The chain joins TRBV20-1 to TRBJ2-7; D possibly corresponds to TRBD1 (5 bases). The V and J ends lost 0 bases and 3 bases respectively, with 12 bases between them. This CDR3 region has 14 residues. CDR1 is DFQATT and CDR2 is SNEGSKA in the germline V gene (reference sequence). The chain's CDR3 is CSARDVQGVYEQYF. The CDR3 bases are TGCAGTGCTAGAGATGTGCAGGGCGTCTACGAGCAGTACTTC.

This clonotype has ten or more counts. The rearrangement links TRBV29-1 to TRBJ2-2, with D perhaps TRBD2 (6 bases). CDR1 SQVTM and CDR2 ANQGSEA come from the germline V gene. This CDR3 comprises 13 residues. The ends were cut back, 6 bases at V and 7 bases at J, with 15 bases in the middle. CDR3 bases: TGCAGCGTGGGGGGTACGGAATACGGGGAGCTGTTTTTT. Its protein product is CSVGGTEYGELFF.

For this clonotype: A much more abundant neighbour one base away suggests this may be a read error. CDR3 amino acids: CTSSVDGYPESEFF. CDR3 nucleotides: TGTACCAGCAGCGTAGATGGTTACCCAGAGTCAGAGTTCTTC. V and J are TRBV9 and TRBJ2-1; D is unresolved. CDR3 size: 14 residues. Germline assignment: CDR1 SGDLS and CDR2 YYNGEE.

This clonotype was found many times. V is TRBV20-1 and J is TRBJ2-7; 9 positions agree with TRBD1. The CDR3 spans 13 residues. V shed 8 bases and J 3 bases; nucleotides not matched to a gene: 8. In germline, CDR1 is DFQATT, CDR2 SNEGSKA (reference sequence). DNA of the CDR3: TGCAGTCCGGGACAGGGTCTTTTCTACGAGCAGTACTTC. As protein: CSPGQGLFYEQYF.

On this clonotype: A much bigger clone sits one base away, suggesting this may be a read error. It is likely a read error, because the conserved phenylalanine at the end of the CDR3 is missing. The rearrangement uses TRBV2 and TRBJ2-2; D unresolved. CDR3 size: 14 residues. Per germline, CDR1 SNHLY and CDR2 FYNNEI. Trimming shortened V by 7 bases and J by 0 bases, and 9 bases separated the two germline ends. This chain's CDR3 is CASITATNTGELFS. CDR3 nucleotide sequence: TGTGCCAGCATTACGGCCACGAACACCGGGGAGCTGTTTTCT.

This clonotype was seen more than once but under ten times. J is TRBJ2-5 and V is TRBV28; the match to TRBD1 covers 9 bases. V dropped 8 bases and J dropped 1; count of bases not matched to a gene: 8. This CDR3 contains 15 residues. Germline lookup yields CDR1 MDHEN and CDR2 SYDVKM. CDR3 in DNA: TGTGCCAGCCTGGACAGGGGTTCACTCCAAGAGACCCAGTACTTC. It codes for CASLDRGSLQETQYF.